The 10 T cell receptor beta chains in this list originate from one sample, sequenced in a study of shared clonotypes between healthy human individuals. Clones were read by immunoSEQ multiplex PCR, and TCRdb kept only the in-frame ones, dropping some. The sample records about 600,000 clones, roughly 98% being singletons. Terminally differentiated effector memory CD45RA+ cells were left out of the naive CD8 fraction, which was CD45RO-negative and positively selected for CCR7. Sequencing input: naive CD8+ T cells sorted from blood. The receptors were gathered from a man aged 25 to 40 in good health.

CDR3 in amino acids: CASSHGGVPYEQYF. The DNA for the CDR3 is TGTGCCAGCAGCCACGGGGGAGTCCCGTACGAGCAGTACTTC. This chain links TRBV21-1 with TRBJ2-7; TRBD2 was called by the table and not checked on the DNA. TRBV21-1 is labeled a pseudogene. This CDR3 has 14 amino acids.

In this sample, this clone turned up a few times. The chain's CDR3 is CASSIGGQGGQPQHF. CDR3 sequence (DNA): TGTGCCAGTAGTATCGGGGGACAGGGGGGACAGCCCCAGCATTTT. The V call is TRBV19, the J call TRBJ1-5; TRBD1 aligns across 11 bases. The CDR3 has 15 amino acids. Germline-derived CDR1 and CDR2 are LNHDA and SQIVND (reference sequence). Trimming at V came to 3 bases and at J to 7 bases, leaving 5 bases not matched to a gene.

The chain couples TRBV5-6 to TRBJ2-3; D ambiguous. V was shortened by 4 bases and J by 3 bases, with 9 bases between the two germline ends. The CDR3 has 13 amino acids. Germline loops: CDR1 SGHDT, CDR2 YYEEEE. This CDR3 reads CASSQPGTDTQYF. Here the CDR3 DNA reads TGTGCCAGCAGCCAACCTGGAACAGATACGCAGTATTTT.

This sequence joins TRBV19 and TRBJ2-3; TRBD1 agrees at 11 bases. The CDR3 is 15 residues long. Germline loops: CDR1 LNHDA, CDR2 SQIVND (reference sequence). V gave up 6 bases and J gave up 5 bases; unmatched junction bases: 7. The CDR3: CASSIWTGGEDTQYF. CDR3 DNA sequence: TGTGCCAGTAGCATCTGGACAGGGGGCGAAGATACGCAGTATTTT.

This chain uses TRBV19 with TRBJ2-7; 7 bases line up with TRBD1. There are 12 residues in the CDR3. V lost 11 bases, J lost 0 bases, and 4 bases stayed unmatched. Germline CDR1 LNHDA, CDR2 SQIVND (reference sequence). The CDR3 reads CASGTDSYEQYF. For the CDR3, the DNA is TGTGCCTCCGGGACAGACTCCTACGAGCAGTACTTC.

CDR3 loop: CAISESGRVANTGELFF. The CDR3 DNA sequence: TGTGCCATCAGTGAGTCCGGGCGGGTCGCGAACACCGGGGAGCTGTTTTTT. The chain couples TRBV10-3 to TRBJ2-2; possible D gene TRBD2, 5 bases. Trimming shortened V by 0 bases and J by 0 bases, and 11 bases separated the two germline ends. This CDR3 has 17 residues. Germline V gene data show CDR1 as ENHRY and CDR2 as SYGVKD.

V is TRBV28 and J is TRBJ2-7, with TRBD2 matching 10 bases. The CDR3 runs 15 residues. The germline V gene has CDR1 MDHEN and CDR2 SYDVKM. V was pared by 3 bases and J by 3 bases, with 5 bases of the junction left unmatched. The CDR3 DNA sequence: TGTGCCAGCAGTTTTCTCACTAGCGGGATCTACGAGCAGTACTTC. Amino acids: CASSFLTSGIYEQYF.

Points on this clone: One end of the junction varies from germline; a read error may be responsible. The J gene is TRBJ2-3, the V gene TRBV27; D possibly corresponds to TRBD2 (5 bases). CDR1 is MNHEY, CDR2 SMNVEV, per germline (reference sequence). The CDR3 is 16 residues long. The CDR3 loop reads CASSLFLSGPTDTQYF. CDR3 nucleotide sequence: TGTGCCAGCAGCTTATTCCTCAGCGGTCCCACAGATACGCAGTATTTT.

The chain combines TRBV5-1 with TRBJ2-5, with 7 bases matching TRBD1. The CDR3 is 16 amino acids. The V segment lost 1 base and the J segment 5 bases; nucleotides outside the gene matches: 11. Germline CDR1 and CDR2: SGHRS and YFSETQ. Here the CDR3 DNA reads TGCGCCAGCAGCTTGCCTAGGGGGCTTGTCGATGAGACCCAGTACTTC. It is translated as CASSLPRGLVDETQYF.

The chain joins TRBV28 to TRBJ2-7; the match to TRBD1 covers 8 bases. V was clipped by 3 bases and J by 7 bases; unmatched bases: 14. The CDR3 runs 16 residues. Germline CDR1 and CDR2: MDHEN and SYDVKM. The CDR3 region is CASSFSRDRLRKEQYF. CDR3 nucleotides: TGTGCCAGCAGTTTCTCCAGGGACAGGTTAAGGAAAGAGCAGTACTTC.